Sequencing of this T cell receptor (beta chain) was carried out in a study of early T cells in non-severe SARS-CoV-2 infection. Comments on this clonotype: Its antigen is as yet unknown.

This CDR3 is 15 amino acids long. Per the germline V gene, CDR1 is MNHEY and CDR2 is SMNVEV (reference sequence). V was pared by 5 bases and J by 10 bases, with 11 bases of the junction left unmatched. Attachment of unique molecular identifiers was made to individual cDNA molecules. TCRdb reanalysed the 5' RACE reads using MiXCR and keeps one entry per CDR3 protein. Here the sample spans 55,000 to 65,000 distinct CDR3 sequences, roughly an eighth being singletons. Whole-study findings and limits: Anti-spike CD8 specificities were favored by VDJdb matching, whose results missed private and CD4 specificities.

V usage is TRBV27 and J usage is TRBJ1-6; TRBD1 agrees at 7 bases. Sequencing was performed on whole blood, taken at baseline. This receptor was taken from an adult who was a healthcare worker with PCR-confirmed SARS-CoV-2 infection or an uninfected control (not recorded which). CDR3 in DNA: TGTGCCAGCAGTCCTCAACAGGGGTGGGGCTCACCCCTCCACTTT. Translated, it gives CASSPQQGWGSPLHF.